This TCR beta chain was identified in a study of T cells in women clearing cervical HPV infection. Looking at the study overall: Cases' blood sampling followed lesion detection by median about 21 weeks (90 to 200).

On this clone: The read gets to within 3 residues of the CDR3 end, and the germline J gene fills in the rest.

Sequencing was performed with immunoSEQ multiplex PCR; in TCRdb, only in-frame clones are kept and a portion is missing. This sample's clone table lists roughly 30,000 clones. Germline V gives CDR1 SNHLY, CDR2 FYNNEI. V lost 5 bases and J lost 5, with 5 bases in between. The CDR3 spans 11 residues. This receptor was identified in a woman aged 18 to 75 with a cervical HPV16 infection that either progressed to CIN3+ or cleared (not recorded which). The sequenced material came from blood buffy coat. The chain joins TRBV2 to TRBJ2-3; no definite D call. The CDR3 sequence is CASSSRDTQYF. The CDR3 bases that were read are TGTGCCAGCAGTTCCAGAGATACG. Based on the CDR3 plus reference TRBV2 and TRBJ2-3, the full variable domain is EPEVTQTPSHQVTQMGQEVILRCVPISNHLYFYWYRQILGQKVEFLVSFYNNEISEKSEIFDDQFSVERPDGSNFTLKIRSTKLEDSAMYFCASSSRDTQYFGPGTRLTVL.